The clone carrying this TCR beta chain was seen a handful of times. The entry originates in a study of blood T cell repertoires in COVID-19. For the study at large: Donors in the United States, Italy and Spain gave samples during acute or convalescent COVID-19. From T cells, B-cell-depleted T cells, or PBMCs came the material, which was cDNA or gDNA.

Original analysis: Reference gene primer amplification in the assay estimated nucleated cell counts. TCRdb's table, derived via immunoSEQ multiplex PCR, lists solely in-frame clones and lacks some. V and J calls and clone size follow that table, whereas D and trimming were derived from the DNA. The sample has some 150,000 clones; about 83% are singletons. V was trimmed by 6 bases and J by 2 bases, leaving 13 bases between them. The CDR3 is made up of 14 amino acids. The germline gives CDR1 MDHEN, CDR2 SYDVKM. The chain joins TRBV28 to TRBJ2-5; maybe TRBD1 (6 bases). This clonotype originated in a woman between 40 and 55 years old with acute or convalescent COVID-19. The specimen was peripheral blood. CDR3 residues: CASSRQVSQETQYF. The CDR3 DNA follows: TGTGCCAGCAGCCGACAGGTTTCACAAGAGACCCAGTACTTC.